This T cell receptor (beta chain) appears in the sequencing data of a study of radiation and T cells in renal cell carcinoma. General observations from the study: Top tumor clonotypes rose in blood 2 weeks post-radiation, then contracted.

A note on this clone: Its antigen is unidentified.

Clones were sequenced by immunoSEQ multiplex PCR, and TCRdb holds only the in-frame ones, with some missing. Of approximately 90,000 clones in the sample, around four fifths are singletons; the top ten hold 9.4%. This CDR3 has 14 amino acids. The germline V and J ends were trimmed by 10 bases and 4 bases, with 19 bases remaining between them. Germline V gene lookup returns CDR1 SGHRS and CDR2 YFSETQ. As for time point: blood 4 weeks post-SBRT, at nephrectomy. Stated treatment: 15 Gy SBRT to primary tumor, nephrectomy 4 weeks later. Nephrectomy followed 15 Gy stereotactic body radiation by 4 weeks. Radiation-treated patients gave blood at baseline, week 2 and week 4. This renal cell carcinoma was of the clear cell type.

The chain uses TRBV5-1 and TRBJ2-3; a possible D gene is TRBD2 (7 bases). The sample in question was blood, obtained from a patient whose treatment included radiotherapy and nephrectomy. The origin of this receptor is a man over 45 with renal cell carcinoma. The CDR3 nucleotides read TGCGCCCCCTGGGGGGGGGCCTTGGCAGATACGCAGTATTTT. Protein product: CAPWGGALADTQYF.